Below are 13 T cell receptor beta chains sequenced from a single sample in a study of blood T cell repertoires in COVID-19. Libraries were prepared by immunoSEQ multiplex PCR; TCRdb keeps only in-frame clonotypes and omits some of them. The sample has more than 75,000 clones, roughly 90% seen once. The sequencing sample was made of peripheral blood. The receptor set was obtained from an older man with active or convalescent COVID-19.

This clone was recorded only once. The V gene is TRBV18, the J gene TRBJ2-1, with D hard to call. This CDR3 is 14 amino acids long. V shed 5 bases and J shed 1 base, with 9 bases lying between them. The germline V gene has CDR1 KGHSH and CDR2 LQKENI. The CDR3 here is CASSRLTSYNEQFF. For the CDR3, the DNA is TGTGCCAGCTCAAGATTGACATCCTACAATGAGCAGTTCTTC.

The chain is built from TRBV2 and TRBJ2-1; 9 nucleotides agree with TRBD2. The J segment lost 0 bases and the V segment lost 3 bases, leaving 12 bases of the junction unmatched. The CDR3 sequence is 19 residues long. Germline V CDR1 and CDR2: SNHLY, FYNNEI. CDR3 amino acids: CASSDPRSGSDSSYNEQFF. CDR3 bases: TGTGCCAGCAGTGATCCCCGTAGCGGGAGCGACAGCTCCTACAATGAGCAGTTCTTC. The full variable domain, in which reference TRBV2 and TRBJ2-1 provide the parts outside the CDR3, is EPEVTQTPSHQVTQMGQEVILRCVPISNHLYFYWYRQILGQKVEFLVSFYNNEISEKSEIFDDQFSVERPDGSNFTLKIRSTKLEDSAMYFCASSDPRSGSDSSYNEQFFGPGTRLTVL.

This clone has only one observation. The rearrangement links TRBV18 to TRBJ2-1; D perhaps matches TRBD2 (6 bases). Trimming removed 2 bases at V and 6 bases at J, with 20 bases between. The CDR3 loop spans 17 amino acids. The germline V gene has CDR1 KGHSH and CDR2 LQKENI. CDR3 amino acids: CASSPKRRGISGNEQFF. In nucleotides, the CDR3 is TGTGCCAGCTCACCAAAACGTCGCGGGATTTCCGGCAATGAGCAGTTCTTC.

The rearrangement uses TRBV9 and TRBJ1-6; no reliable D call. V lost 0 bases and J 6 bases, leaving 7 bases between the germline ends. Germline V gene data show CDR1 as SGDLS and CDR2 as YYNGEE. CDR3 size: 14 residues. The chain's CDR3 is CASSVGASNSPLHF. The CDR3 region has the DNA TGTGCCAGCAGCGTAGGGGCCTCTAATTCACCCCTCCACTTT. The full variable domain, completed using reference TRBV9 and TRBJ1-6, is DSGVTQTPKHLITATGQRVTLRCSPRSGDLSVYWYQQSLDQGLQFLIQYYNGEERAKGNILERFSAQQFPDLHSELNLSSLELGDSALYFCASSVGASNSPLHFGNGTRLTVT.

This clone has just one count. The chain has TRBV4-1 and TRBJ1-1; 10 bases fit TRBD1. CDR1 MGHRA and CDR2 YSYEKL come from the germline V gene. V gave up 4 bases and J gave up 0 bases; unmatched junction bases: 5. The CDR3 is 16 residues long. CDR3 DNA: TGCGCCAGCAGCCTCCGGGACAGGGGTCTGAACACTGAAGCTTTCTTT. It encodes CASSLRDRGLNTEAFF.

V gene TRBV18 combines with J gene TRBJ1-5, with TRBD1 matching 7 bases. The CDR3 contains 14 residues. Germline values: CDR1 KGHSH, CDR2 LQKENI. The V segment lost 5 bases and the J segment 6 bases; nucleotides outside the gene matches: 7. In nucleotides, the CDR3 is TGTGCCAGCTCAATTGACAGGGCGATTCAGCCCCAGCATTTT. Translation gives CASSIDRAIQPQHF.

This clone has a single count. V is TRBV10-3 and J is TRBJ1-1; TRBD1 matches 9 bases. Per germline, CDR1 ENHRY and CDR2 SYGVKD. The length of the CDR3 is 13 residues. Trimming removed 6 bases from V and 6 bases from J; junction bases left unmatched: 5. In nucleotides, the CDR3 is TGTGCCATCAGGATAACAGGGGGCCCTGAAGCTTTCTTT. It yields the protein CAIRITGGPEAFF.

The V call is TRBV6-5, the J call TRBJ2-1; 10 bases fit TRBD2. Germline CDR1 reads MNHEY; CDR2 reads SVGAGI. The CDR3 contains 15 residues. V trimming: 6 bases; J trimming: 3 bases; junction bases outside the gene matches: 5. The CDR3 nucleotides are TGTGCCAGCAGGTGGACTAGCGGAGACTACAATGAGCAGTTCTTC. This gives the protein CASRWTSGDYNEQFF.

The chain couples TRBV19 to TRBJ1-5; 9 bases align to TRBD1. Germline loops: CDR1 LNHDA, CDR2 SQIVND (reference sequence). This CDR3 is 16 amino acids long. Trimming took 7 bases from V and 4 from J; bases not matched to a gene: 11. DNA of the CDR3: TGTGCCAGTAAAGTTTTAGCGACAGGGGGAAATCAGCCCCAGCATTTT. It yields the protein CASKVLATGGNQPQHF. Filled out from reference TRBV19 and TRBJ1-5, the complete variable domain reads DGGITQSPKYLFRKEGQNVTLSCEQNLNHDAMYWYRQDPGQGLRLIYYSQIVNDFQKGDIAEGYSVSREKKESFPLTVTSAQKNPTAFYLCASKVLATGGNQPQHFGDGTRLSIL.

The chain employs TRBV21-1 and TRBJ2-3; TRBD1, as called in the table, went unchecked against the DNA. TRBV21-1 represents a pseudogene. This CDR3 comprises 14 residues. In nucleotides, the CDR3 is TGTGCCAGCAACGGGACAGGGTCTTCAGATACGCAGTATTTT. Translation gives CASNGTGSSDTQYF.

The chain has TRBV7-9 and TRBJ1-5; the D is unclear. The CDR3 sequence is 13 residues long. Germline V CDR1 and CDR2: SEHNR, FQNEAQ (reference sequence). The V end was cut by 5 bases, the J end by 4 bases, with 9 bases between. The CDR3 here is CASSPQENQPQHF. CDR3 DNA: TGTGCCAGCAGCCCCCAGGAAAATCAGCCCCAGCATTTT.

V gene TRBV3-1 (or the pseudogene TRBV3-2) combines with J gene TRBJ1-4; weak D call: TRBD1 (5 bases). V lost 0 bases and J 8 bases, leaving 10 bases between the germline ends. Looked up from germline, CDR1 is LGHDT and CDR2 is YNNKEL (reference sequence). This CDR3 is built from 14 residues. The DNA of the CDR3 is TGTGCCAGCAGCCAAGACAGGGATGGCGAAAAACTGTTTTTT. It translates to CASSQDRDGEKLFF.

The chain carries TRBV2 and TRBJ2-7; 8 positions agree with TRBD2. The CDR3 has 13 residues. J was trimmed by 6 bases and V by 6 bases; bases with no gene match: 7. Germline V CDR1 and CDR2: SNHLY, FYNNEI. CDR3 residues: CASSQGREGEQYF. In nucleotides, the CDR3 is TGTGCCAGCAGCCAGGGCCGGGAGGGCGAGCAGTACTTC.